These T cell receptor beta chains were read from a single sample in a study of human T cells and chemical hapten exposure. MiXCR, run by TCRdb on the RACE reads, gives a single entry per CDR3 protein. The sample lists fewer than 70,000 distinct CDR3 sequences; around 6.6% were seen once. The sequences come from whole blood, collected in connection with sensitization to the hapten diphenylcyclopropenone (DPC). The receptor source for this set is a woman aged 25 to 45 with alopecia areata. Some clones in this sample may be carry-over from other donors' samples. Both conserved end residues are part of each CDR3. D genes are given only for firm matches. Only some rows state a clone size, as once, few, many or a class for expanded clones.

14,NA,TRBV7-9,many,TRBJ1-2,CASSLREGAYGYTF,TGTGCCAGCAGCCTTCGGGAGGGAGCCTATGGCTACACCTTC
15,NA,TRBV6-5,many,TRBJ2-7,CASSYSWSGMNEQYF,TGTGCCAGCAGTTACTCGTGGTCGGGCATGAACGAGCAGTACTTC
13,NA,TRBV6-5,NA,TRBJ1-1,CASSYAPEAEAFF,TGTGCCAGCAGTTACGCCCCCGAGGCTGAAGCTTTCTTT
12,NA,TRBV7-2,many,TRBJ1-1,CASRPPDGWAFF,TGTGCCAGCAGGCCACCGGACGGTTGGGCTTTCTTT
12,NA,TRBV18,few,TRBJ1-2,CASSHQGDGYTF,TGTGCCAGCTCACACCAGGGAGATGGCTACACCTTC
15,NA,TRBV9,many,TRBJ2-3,CASSVDGLLTDTQYF,TGTGCCAGCAGCGTAGACGGACTTCTCACAGATACGCAGTATTTT
15,NA,TRBV7-8,many,TRBJ1-1,CASSLPGSMNTEAFF,TGTGCCAGCAGCTTGCCTGGTTCCATGAACACTGAAGCTTTCTTT
15,NA,TRBV7-9,many,TRBJ2-1,CASSFSSGYSVEQFF,TGTGCCAGCAGCTTCTCTTCCGGTTATAGTGTTGAGCAGTTCTTC
14,NA,TRBV29-1,NA,TRBJ1-1,CSVVGQAGGAEAFF,TGCAGCGTTGTGGGCCAGGCGGGTGGGGCTGAAGCTTTCTTT
15,TRBD2,TRBV6-4,many,TRBJ2-2,CASSDGTSDTGELFF,TGTGCCAGCAGTGACGGGACTAGCGACACCGGGGAGCTGTTTTTT
15,NA,TRBV27,many,TRBJ1-5,CASSLSQGGNQPQHF,TGTGCCAGCAGTTTATCACAGGGCGGAAATCAGCCCCAGCATTTT
14,NA,TRBV7-6,many,TRBJ2-6,CATREYGGANVLTF,TGTGCCACCCGAGAGTATGGCGGGGCCAACGTCCTGACTTTC
17,TRBD2,TRBV11-2,many,TRBJ2-3,CASSQHPGLAGADTQYF,TGTGCCAGCAGCCAGCACCCGGGACTAGCGGGGGCAGATACGCAGTATTTT
17,NA,TRBV11-2,many,TRBJ1-1,CASSFPPGRSPRVEAFF,TGTGCCAGCAGCTTCCCGCCCGGGCGGTCCCCAAGAGTTGAAGCTTTCTTT
15,TRBD1,TRBV5-1,many,TRBJ1-6,CASSLAGTANSPLHF,TGCGCCAGCAGCTTGGCCGGGACAGCCAATTCACCCCTCCACTTT
15,NA,TRBV12-3/TRBV12-4,NA,TRBJ2-7,CASRRRGDTHYEQYF,TGTGCCAGCAGGCGAAGAGGGGACACCCACTACGAGCAGTACTTC
14,NA,TRBV5-1,many,TRBJ1-1,CASSRMGSNTEAFF,TGCGCCAGCAGTCGGATGGGGAGTAACACTGAAGCTTTCTTT
14,NA,TRBV7-9,many,TRBJ1-4,CASSYQIPNEKLFF,TGTGCCAGCAGCTATCAGATCCCAAATGAAAAACTGTTTTTT
14,NA,TRBV12-3/TRBV12-4,few,TRBJ2-2,CASSLRGNTGELFF,TGTGCCAGCAGTTTGAGAGGGAACACCGGGGAGCTGTTTTTT
15,TRBD1,TRBV5-1,many,TRBJ1-2,CASKQGTEPNYGYTF,TGCGCCAGTAAACAAGGGACAGAACCTAACTATGGCTACACCTTC
17,NA,TRBV18,many,TRBJ1-2,CASSVSRWQGLTYGYTF,TGTGCCAGCTCAGTTTCTCGATGGCAGGGCTTAACGTATGGCTACACCTTC
18,NA,TRBV13,many,TRBJ2-4,CASSSQKTGHRAKNIQYF,TGTGCCAGCAGCTCCCAAAAGACAGGTCACAGGGCCAAAAACATTCAGTACTTC
18,TRBD2,TRBV20-1,many,TRBJ2-3,CSARKGSGGLAGTDTQYF,TGCAGTGCTAGGAAAGGTAGCGGGGGGCTGGCCGGCACAGATACGCAGTATTTT
18,TRBD2,TRBV20-1,many,TRBJ2-7,CSARVRTSGGARIREQYF,TGCAGTGCTAGAGTGAGAACTAGCGGGGGTGCGAGAATCAGGGAGCAGTACTTC
17,NA,TRBV3-1,many,TRBJ2-3,CASSQTPPGARTDTQYF,TGTGCCAGCAGCCAGACCCCACCGGGGGCCCGCACAGATACGCAGTATTTT
12,NA,TRBV11-2,many,TRBJ2-7,CASSLVAPEQYF,TGTGCCAGCAGCTTAGTGGCTCCAGAGCAGTACTTC
13,NA,TRBV29-1,many,TRBJ1-1,CSAWDGVNTEAFF,TGCAGCGCATGGGACGGGGTGAACACTGAAGCTTTCTTT
14,NA,TRBV30,few,TRBJ1-6,CAWRIAHSNSPLHF,TGTGCCTGGAGGATCGCACACTCGAATTCACCCCTCCACTTT